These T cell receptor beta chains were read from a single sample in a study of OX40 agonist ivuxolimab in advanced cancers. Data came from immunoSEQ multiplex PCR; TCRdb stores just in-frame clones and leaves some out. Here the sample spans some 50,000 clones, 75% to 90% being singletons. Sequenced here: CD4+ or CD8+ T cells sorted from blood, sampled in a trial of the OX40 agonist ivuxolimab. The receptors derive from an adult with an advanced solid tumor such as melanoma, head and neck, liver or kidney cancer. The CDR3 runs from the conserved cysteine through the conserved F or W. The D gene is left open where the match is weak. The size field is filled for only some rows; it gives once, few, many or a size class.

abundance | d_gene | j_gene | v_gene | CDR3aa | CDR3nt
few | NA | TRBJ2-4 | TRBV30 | CAWSVGAGIKNIQYF | TGTGCCTGGAGTGTTGGGGCAGGGATCAAAAACATTCAGTACTTC
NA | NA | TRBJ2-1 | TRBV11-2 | CASSSTVLSYNEQFF | TGTGCCAGCAGCAGTACAGTTCTTTCCTACAATGAGCAGTTCTTC
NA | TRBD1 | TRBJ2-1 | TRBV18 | CASSPRFPGQGGNEQFF | TGTGCCAGCTCACCGAGATTTCCGGGACAGGGAGGGAATGAGCAGTTCTTC
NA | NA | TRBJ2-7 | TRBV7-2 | CASSLDRDRSYEQYF | TGTGCCAGCAGCTTAGACCGGGACCGCTCCTACGAGCAGTACTTC
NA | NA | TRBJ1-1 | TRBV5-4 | CASSLSRTVGEAFF | TGTGCCAGCAGCTTGAGCAGAACGGTGGGGGAAGCTTTCTTT
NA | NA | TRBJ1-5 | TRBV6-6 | CASSYGRSNQPQHF | TGTGCCAGCAGCTACGGACGGAGCAATCAGCCCCAGCATTTT
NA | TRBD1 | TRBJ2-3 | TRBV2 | CASKENSGTGVTDTQYF | TGTGCCAGCAAGGAAAACTCCGGGACAGGGGTGACAGATACGCAGTATTTT
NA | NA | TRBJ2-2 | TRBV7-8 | CASSPDRRGRSNTGELFF | TGTGCCAGCAGCCCCGATCGGAGGGGGAGATCGAACACCGGGGAGCTGTTTTTT
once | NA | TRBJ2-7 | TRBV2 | CASRQAFEQYF | TGTGCCAGCAGGCAGGCATTTGAGCAGTACTTC
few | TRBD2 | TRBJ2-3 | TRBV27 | CASRGAGLAGPNTQYF | TGTGCCAGCAGGGGGGCGGGACTAGCGGGACCTAATACGCAGTATTTT
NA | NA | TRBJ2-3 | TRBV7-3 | CASTLTGGSTDTQYF | TGTGCCAGCACCCTTACAGGAGGGAGCACAGATACGCAGTATTTT
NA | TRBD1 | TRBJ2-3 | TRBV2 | CASWTGPPTDTQYF | TGTGCCAGCTGGACAGGTCCCCCCACAGATACGCAGTATTTT
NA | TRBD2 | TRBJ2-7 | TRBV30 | CAWSVTGLASLGQYF | TGTGCCTGGAGTGTTACTGGACTAGCCTCCTTAGGGCAGTACTTC
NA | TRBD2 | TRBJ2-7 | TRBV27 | CASSSLAGSYEQYF | TGTGCCAGCAGCAGTCTAGCGGGGAGCTACGAGCAGTACTTC
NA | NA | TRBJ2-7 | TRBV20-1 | CSALKYEQYF | TGCAGTGCTCTTAAGTACGAGCAGTACTTC
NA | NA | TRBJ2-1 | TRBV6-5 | CASSPGTYNEQFF | TGTGCCAGCTCTCCGGGGACCTACAATGAGCAGTTCTTC
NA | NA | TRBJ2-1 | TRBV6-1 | CASSEGWLTTYNEQFF | TGTGCCAGCAGTGAAGGTTGGCTGACTACCTACAATGAGCAGTTCTTC
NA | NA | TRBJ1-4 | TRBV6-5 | CASGRDGATNEKLFF | TGTGCCAGCGGGCGGGACGGCGCAACTAATGAAAAACTGTTTTTT
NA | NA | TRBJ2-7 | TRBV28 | CASSFLSYEQYF | TGTGCCAGCAGTTTCCTCTCCTACGAGCAGTACTTC
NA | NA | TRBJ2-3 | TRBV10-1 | CASSDFQGRTDTQYF | TGCGCCAGCAGTGATTTCCAGGGGCGCACAGATACGCAGTATTTT
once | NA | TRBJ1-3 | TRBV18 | CASSRANDSGNTIYF | TGTGCCAGCTCCCGAGCCAACGACTCTGGAAACACCATATATTTT
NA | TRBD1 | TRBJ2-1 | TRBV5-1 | CASSLGGQGGNEQFF | TGCGCCAGCAGCTTGGGGGGACAGGGAGGGAATGAGCAGTTCTTC
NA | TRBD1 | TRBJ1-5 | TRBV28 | CASSSQNRGAQHF | TGTGCCAGCAGTTCCCAAAACAGGGGTGCCCAGCATTTT
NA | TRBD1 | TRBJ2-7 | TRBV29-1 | CSVVGTAAGEQYF | TGCAGCGTGGTCGGGACAGCGGCGGGTGAGCAGTACTTC
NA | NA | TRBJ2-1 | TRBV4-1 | CASSPSDPNSYNEQFF | TGCGCCAGCAGCCCCTCGGACCCAAACTCCTACAATGAGCAGTTCTTC
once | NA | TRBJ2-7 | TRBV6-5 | CASSYKGSSYEQYF | TGTGCCAGCAGTTATAAGGGGAGCTCCTACGAGCAGTACTTC
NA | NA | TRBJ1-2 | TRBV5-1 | CASSSVGRATNYGYTF | TGCGCCAGCAGCTCTGTGGGCAGGGCCACTAACTATGGCTACACCTTC
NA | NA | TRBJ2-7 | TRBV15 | CATSRDVRGKEGHYEQYF | TGTGCCACCAGCAGAGATGTTAGAGGGAAGGAGGGCCACTACGAGCAGTACTTC
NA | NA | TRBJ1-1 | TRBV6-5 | CATTRPMNTEAFF | TGTGCCACCACAAGACCTATGAACACTGAAGCTTTCTTT
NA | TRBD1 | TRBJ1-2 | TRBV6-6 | CASSYPDRGKGYTF | TGTGCCAGCAGTTACCCCGACAGGGGGAAGGGCTACACCTTC
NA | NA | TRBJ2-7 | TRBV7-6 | CASSFRGNSYEQYF | TGTGCCAGCAGCTTTAGGGGGAACTCCTACGAGCAGTACTTC
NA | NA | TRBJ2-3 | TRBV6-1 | CASKTVMGPDTQYF | TGTGCCAGCAAGACAGTCATGGGGCCAGATACGCAGTATTTT
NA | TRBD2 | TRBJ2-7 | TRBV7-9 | CASSITGGSSYEQYF | TGTGCCAGCAGCATCACAGGCGGGAGCTCCTACGAGCAGTACTTC
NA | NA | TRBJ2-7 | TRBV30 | CAWSVLGQQYF | TGTGCCTGGAGTGTACTGGGACAGCAGTACTTC
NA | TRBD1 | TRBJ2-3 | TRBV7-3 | CASSLGGTGFTDTQYF | TGTGCCAGCAGCTTAGGGGGGACAGGGTTCACAGATACGCAGTATTTT
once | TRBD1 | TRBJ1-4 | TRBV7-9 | CASSRSGTGGEKLFF | TGTGCCAGCAGCCGCTCCGGGACAGGGGGAGAAAAACTGTTTTTT
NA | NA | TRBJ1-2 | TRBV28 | CASTRDFTSGYTF | TGTGCCAGCACCCGGGACTTTACATCTGGCTACACCTTC
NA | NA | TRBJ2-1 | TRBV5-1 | CASKPGSSYNEQFF | TGCGCCAGCAAGCCGGGAAGCTCCTACAATGAGCAGTTCTTC
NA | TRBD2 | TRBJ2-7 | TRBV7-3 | CASSLAGGGYEQYF | TGTGCCAGCAGCTTAGCTGGCGGGGGATACGAGCAGTACTTC